Following are 27 T cell receptor beta chains from one sample sequenced in a study of tumour-infiltrating T cells in Burkitt lymphoma. TCRdb's table, derived via immunoSEQ multiplex PCR, lists solely in-frame clones and lacks some. The table shows approximately 2,800 clones, with around 76% occurring only once. The material sequenced was tumor tissue. The receptors derive from a human donor with diffuse large B-cell lymphoma.

The V call is TRBV5-6, the J call TRBJ2-2; the D is unclear. Looked up from germline, CDR1 is SGHDT and CDR2 is YYEEEE. Trimming removed 2 bases from V and 2 bases from J, with 4 bases in between. The CDR3 sequence is 13 residues long. CDR3 loop: CASSFDNTGELFF. Here the CDR3 DNA reads TGTGCCAGCAGCTTCGACAACACCGGGGAGCTGTTTTTT.

V is TRBV6-1 and J is TRBJ2-5; D might be TRBD1 or TRBD2, each matching 5 bases. The germline V gene has CDR1 MNHNS and CDR2 SASEGT. This CDR3 contains 15 residues. With 2 bases removed from V and 1 base from J, the gap between germline ends came to 11 bases. This CDR3 is CASSEMGVVQETQYF. The CDR3 DNA follows: TGTGCCAGCAGTGAAATGGGGGTGGTCCAAGAGACCCAGTACTTC.

This clone was seen only a few times. This chain uses TRBV19 with TRBJ2-7; D unresolved. Per the germline V gene, CDR1 is LNHDA and CDR2 is SQIVND (reference sequence). V was cut by 0 bases and J by 2 bases, with 8 bases left in between. The CDR3 has 14 amino acids. The CDR3 loop reads CASSIDTPTYEQYF. The CDR3 bases are TGTGCCAGTAGTATAGACACACCAACCTACGAGCAGTACTTC.

This chain uses TRBV6-6 with TRBJ1-4; D is possibly TRBD1 (6 bases). Germline CDR1 is MNHNY and CDR2 is SVGAGI (reference sequence). Trimming shortened V by 6 bases and J by 7 bases, and 18 bases separated the two germline ends. This CDR3 region has 15 residues. The CDR3 DNA sequence: TGTGCCAGCAGCCCCAGACAGGCGGGTACTGAAAAACTGTTTTTT. Protein sequence: CASSPRQAGTEKLFF.

The V and J genes are TRBV15 and TRBJ1-4; D gene unclear. V dropped 2 bases and J dropped 8 bases, with 6 bases sitting between them. The CDR3 loop spans 12 amino acids. Germline values: CDR1 LNHNV, CDR2 YYDKDF (reference sequence). The CDR3 spells CATSRSGEKLFF. The CDR3 bases are TGTGCCACCAGCAGATCTGGGGAAAAACTGTTTTTT.

Note on this clone: One end of the junction is discordant with germline, which a read error may explain. The V gene is TRBV4-3, the J gene TRBJ1-4, with D possibly TRBD1 on 5 matching bases. Germline-derived CDR1 and CDR2 are LGHNA and YSLEER. The CDR3 has 15 residues. This chain's CDR3 is CASTQQPGPNEKLFF. In DNA, the CDR3 is TGCGCCAGCACCCAACAACCGGGGCCGAATGAAAAACTGTTTTTT.

This clone occurred once. The V and J genes are TRBV18 and TRBJ1-2; 9 nucleotides agree with TRBD1. The CDR3 loop spans 16 amino acids. V was clipped by 1 base and J by 2 bases; unmatched bases: 5. Germline CDR1 KGHSH, CDR2 LQKENI. The chain's CDR3 is CASSPQGQGQNYGYTF. The CDR3 DNA reads TGTGCCAGCTCACCACAGGGACAGGGACAGAACTATGGCTACACCTTC.

The count of this clone is one. One end of the junction varies from germline; a read error may be responsible. This chain uses TRBV18 with TRBJ2-2, with TRBD2 identical over 7 bases. The CDR3 has 13 residues. Germline lookup yields CDR1 KGHSH and CDR2 LQKENI. CDR3 sequence (DNA): TGTGCCAGCTCGCGGGGGAACACCGGGAAGCTATTTTTT. It codes for CASSRGNTGKLFF.

The gene calls are TRBV2 and TRBJ2-7; possibly TRBD2 for D (5 bases). The germline V and J ends were trimmed by 7 bases and 1 base, with 14 bases remaining between them. The CDR3 is 14 amino acids. CDR1 and CDR2 from the germline V gene are SNHLY and FYNNEI. The CDR3 here is CASIYEGVSYEQYF. DNA of the CDR3: TGTGCCAGCATCTACGAGGGAGTGTCCTACGAGCAGTACTTC.

Here the CDR3 reads CASRSPTSTDTQYF. Here the CDR3 DNA reads TGCGCCAGCAGATCCCCTACTAGCACAGATACGCAGTATTTT. V usage is TRBV5-1 and J usage is TRBJ2-3; no clear D gene. The germline V and J ends were trimmed by 5 bases and 0 bases, with 10 bases remaining between them. Germline CDR1 is SGHRS and CDR2 is YFSETQ. This CDR3 has 14 amino acids.

This clone is labeled as large. This chain links TRBV5-1 with TRBJ2-1, with D uncertain. Per germline, CDR1 SGHRS and CDR2 YFSETQ. V was trimmed by 4 bases and J by 6 bases, leaving 14 bases between them. The CDR3 has 14 residues. CDR3 in amino acids: CASSPISLSNEQFF. DNA for the CDR3: TGCGCCAGCAGCCCAATCTCCCTGTCCAATGAGCAGTTCTTC.

The genes are TRBV23-1 and TRBJ1-4; D uncertain. TRBV23-1 is an open reading frame, and its role is uncertain. V was cut by 8 bases and J by 17 bases, with 9 bases left in between. This CDR3 region has 8 residues. The chain's CDR3 is CASRDDFF. CDR3 sequence (DNA): TGCGCCAGCCGAGATGATTTTTTT.

Only a few counts were recorded for this clone. The chain carries TRBV27 and TRBJ2-5; TRBD2 matches 11 bases. Per the germline V gene, CDR1 is MNHEY and CDR2 is SMNVEV (reference sequence). The CDR3 is 17 amino acids. V dropped 6 bases and J dropped 0; count of bases not matched to a gene: 9. CDR3 DNA sequence: TGTGCCAGCAGAGGTAGCGGGAGGGTGAACCACCAAGAGACCCAGTACTTC. This encodes CASRGSGRVNHQETQYF.

This clone was seen a handful of times. The chain employs TRBV4-1 and TRBJ2-5; D possibly corresponds to TRBD1 (6 bases). Trimming removed 0 bases from V and 7 bases from J, with 15 bases in between. The CDR3 totals 15 residues. Germline assignment: CDR1 MGHRA and CDR2 YSYEKL. DNA for the CDR3: TGCGCCAGCAGCCAAGATGGGGCCTTGACAGGGACCCAGTACTTC. Its translation is CASSQDGALTGTQYF.

This clone was counted a few times. The chain has TRBV28 and TRBJ2-4; D gene ambiguous. V was pared by 1 base and J by 8 bases, with 6 bases between. The CDR3 is 12 amino acids. The germline V gene encodes CDR1 MDHEN and CDR2 SYDVKM. Here the CDR3 reads CASSLLVDIQYF. CDR3 nucleotide sequence: TGTGCCAGCAGTTTATTGGTTGACATTCAGTACTTC. The full variable domain, completed using reference TRBV28 and TRBJ2-4, is DVKVTQSSRYLVKRTGEKVFLECVQDMDHENMFWYRQDPGLGLRLIYFSYDVKMKEKGDIPEGYSVSREKKERFSLILESASTNQTSMYLCASSLLVDIQYFGAGTRLSVL.

This clone has just a few counts. The V gene is TRBV7-9, the J gene TRBJ2-1; 11 bases line up with TRBD2. Germline V gives CDR1 SEHNR, CDR2 FQNEAQ (reference sequence). This CDR3 has 15 amino acids. V was pared by 5 bases and J by 4 bases, with 4 bases of the junction left unmatched. The DNA for the CDR3 is TGTGCCAGCAGCCCGACTAGCGGGATTTACAATGAGCAGTTCTTC. As protein: CASSPTSGIYNEQFF.

This chain joins TRBV27 and TRBJ2-3; TRBD1 matches at 7 bases. The CDR3 is made up of 11 amino acids. From germline, CDR1 is MNHEY and CDR2 SMNVEV (reference sequence). V shed 4 bases, J shed 10 bases, and the junction held 2 bases outside the gene matches. CDR3 region: CASSYRGPQYF. DNA for the CDR3: TGTGCCAGCAGTTACAGGGGTCCGCAGTATTTT.

The V and J genes are TRBV4-3 and TRBJ2-7; tentative D call: TRBD2 (6 bases). This CDR3 spans 15 amino acids. The germline V gene has CDR1 LGHNA and CDR2 YSLEER. Trimming shortened V by 0 bases and J by 5 bases, and 14 bases separated the two germline ends. The CDR3 here is CASSQDGLARNEQYF. CDR3 bases: TGCGCCAGCAGCCAAGATGGTCTAGCGCGGAACGAGCAGTACTTC.

This clone was observed a few times. The CDR3 is CASSLEQSPPDTQYF. The CDR3 DNA follows: TGTGCCAGCAGCTTGGAACAGTCTCCCCCAGATACGCAGTATTTT. The J gene is TRBJ2-3, the V gene TRBV7-9; D remains unclear. V lost 3 bases and J 4 bases, leaving 14 bases between the germline ends. The CDR3 runs 15 residues. Germline V gene data show CDR1 as SEHNR and CDR2 as FQNEAQ (reference sequence).

The CDR3 nucleotides read TGTGCCAGTAGACAGGGGATGAACACTGAAGCTTTCTTT. Translated, it gives CASRQGMNTEAFF. This rearrangement joins TRBV2 to TRBJ1-1; 8 bases map to TRBD1. Unmatched junction bases numbered 3, after V lost 9 bases and J lost 0 bases. The CDR3 has 13 residues. Germline V CDR1 and CDR2: SNHLY, FYNNEI.

The genes are TRBV6-5 and TRBJ2-7, with D perhaps matching TRBD1 (5 bases). Per germline, CDR1 MNHEY and CDR2 SVGAGI. This CDR3 is 14 amino acids long. Trimming took 2 bases from V and 5 from J, leaving 13 bases between them. The CDR3 bases are TGTGCCAGCAGTTACGCAGGGCCTAGGGACGAGCAGTACTTC. It encodes CASSYAGPRDEQYF.

V and J are TRBV9 and TRBJ1-5, with D possibly matching TRBD1 (5 bases). This CDR3 spans 15 amino acids. Germline CDR1 reads SGDLS; CDR2 reads YYNGEE. The V end was cut by 4 bases, the J end by 6 bases, with 17 bases between. CDR3 sequence: CASSPTGGWGQPQHF. The CDR3 DNA reads as TGTGCCAGCAGCCCGACCGGGGGATGGGGTCAGCCCCAGCATTTT.

This chain uses TRBV7-3 with TRBJ2-1, with TRBD2 identical over 12 bases. Germline CDR1 SGHTA, CDR2 FQGTGA. V dropped 5 bases and J dropped 5; count of bases not matched to a gene: 4. This CDR3 spans 15 amino acids. CDR3 amino acids: CASSVGLAGNNEQFF. The CDR3 DNA reads as TGTGCCAGCAGCGTGGGACTAGCGGGTAACAATGAGCAGTTCTTC.

The rearrangement links TRBV6-1 to TRBJ1-3; D gene uncertain. Germline assignment: CDR1 MNHNS and CDR2 SASEGT. The CDR3 covers 19 residues. Trimming pared 2 bases from V and 3 bases from J, leaving 23 bases between. The CDR3 region has the DNA TGTGCCAGCAGTGAATATTGGATCGTATCGGGGAGGTTTGGAAACACCATATATTTT. It is translated as CASSEYWIVSGRFGNTIYF.

This chain links TRBV15 with TRBJ1-1; D is unresolved. Germline CDR1 reads LNHNV; CDR2 reads YYDKDF (reference sequence). The CDR3 loop spans 13 amino acids. V was shortened by 1 base and J by 0 bases, with 3 bases between the two germline ends. The CDR3 here is CATSRGVNTEAFF. The CDR3, as DNA: TGTGCCACCAGCAGAGGGGTGAACACTGAAGCTTTCTTT. Using reference TRBV15 and TRBJ1-1 for the parts outside the CDR3, the full variable domain is DAMVIQNPRYQVTQFGKPVTLSCSQTLNHNVMYWYQQKSSQAPKLLFHYYDKDFNNEADTPDNFQSRRPNTSFCFLDIRSPGLGDTAMYLCATSRGVNTEAFFGQGTRLTVV.

The chain recombines TRBV6-6 with TRBJ1-2, with D tentatively TRBD1 (6 bases). V lost 2 bases and J 6 bases, leaving 16 bases between the germline ends. Germline assignment: CDR1 MNHNY and CDR2 SVGAGI (reference sequence). The CDR3 length is 15 residues. In DNA, the CDR3 is TGTGCCAGCAGTTACGGAAAGACAGGTTCCCATGGCTACACCTTC. Protein: CASSYGKTGSHGYTF.

The chain carries TRBV19 and TRBJ1-5, with D hard to call. The CDR3 totals 14 residues. Trimming removed 2 bases from V and 0 bases from J, with 5 bases in between. Germline values: CDR1 LNHDA, CDR2 SQIVND (reference sequence). In nucleotides, the CDR3 is TGTGCCAGTAGTATACTGAGTAGCAATCAGCCCCAGCATTTT. As protein: CASSILSSNQPQHF.